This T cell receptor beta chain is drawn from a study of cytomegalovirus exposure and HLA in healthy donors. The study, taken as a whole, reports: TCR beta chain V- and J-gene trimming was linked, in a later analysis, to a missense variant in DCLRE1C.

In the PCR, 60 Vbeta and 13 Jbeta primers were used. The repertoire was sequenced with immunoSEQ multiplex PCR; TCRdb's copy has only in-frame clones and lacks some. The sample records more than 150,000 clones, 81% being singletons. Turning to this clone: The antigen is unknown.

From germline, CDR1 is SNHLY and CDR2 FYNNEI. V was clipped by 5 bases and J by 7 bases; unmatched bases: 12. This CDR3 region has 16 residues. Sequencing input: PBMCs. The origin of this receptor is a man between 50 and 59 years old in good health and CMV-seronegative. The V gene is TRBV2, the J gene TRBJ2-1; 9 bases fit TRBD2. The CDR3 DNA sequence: TGTGCCAGCAGTCTAAAGGCGGGGGGGCGGGGGAATGAGCAGTTCTTC. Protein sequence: CASSLKAGGRGNEQFF.